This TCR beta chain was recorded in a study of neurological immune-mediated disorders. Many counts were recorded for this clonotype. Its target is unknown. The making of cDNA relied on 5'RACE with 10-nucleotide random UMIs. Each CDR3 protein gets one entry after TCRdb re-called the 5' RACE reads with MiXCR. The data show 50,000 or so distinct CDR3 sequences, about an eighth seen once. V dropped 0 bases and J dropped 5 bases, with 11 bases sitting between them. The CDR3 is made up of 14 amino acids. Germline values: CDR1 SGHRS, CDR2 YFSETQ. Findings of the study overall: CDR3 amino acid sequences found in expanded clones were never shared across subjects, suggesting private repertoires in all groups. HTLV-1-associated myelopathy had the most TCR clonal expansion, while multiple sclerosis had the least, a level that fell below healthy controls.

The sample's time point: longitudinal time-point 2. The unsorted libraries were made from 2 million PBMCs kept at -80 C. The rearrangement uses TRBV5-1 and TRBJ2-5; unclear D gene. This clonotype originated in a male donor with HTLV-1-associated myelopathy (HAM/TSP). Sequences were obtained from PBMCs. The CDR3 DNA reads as TGCGCCAGCAGCTTGGACCCGGGTTCGGAGACCCAGTACTTC. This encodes CASSLDPGSETQYF.